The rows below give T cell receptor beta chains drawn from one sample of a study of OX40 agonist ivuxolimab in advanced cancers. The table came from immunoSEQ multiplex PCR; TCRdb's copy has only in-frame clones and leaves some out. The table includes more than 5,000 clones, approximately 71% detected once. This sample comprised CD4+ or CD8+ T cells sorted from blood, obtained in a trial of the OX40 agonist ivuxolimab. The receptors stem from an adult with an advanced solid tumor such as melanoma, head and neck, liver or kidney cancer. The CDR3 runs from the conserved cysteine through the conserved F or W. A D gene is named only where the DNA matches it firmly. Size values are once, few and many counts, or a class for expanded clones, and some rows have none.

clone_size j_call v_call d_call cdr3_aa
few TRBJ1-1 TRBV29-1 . CSVKTMNTEAFF
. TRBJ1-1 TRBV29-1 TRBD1 CSVTPGGGWTEAFF
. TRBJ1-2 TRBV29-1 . CSVLTGANYGYTF
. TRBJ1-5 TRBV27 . CATKERGGPNQPQHF
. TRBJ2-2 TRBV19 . CASSIRVYTGELFF
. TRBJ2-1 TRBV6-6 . CASSPLGRGTGNEQFF
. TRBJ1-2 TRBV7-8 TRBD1 CASSLTGTDYGYTF
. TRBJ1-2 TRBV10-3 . CAIMGIRGDNYGYTF
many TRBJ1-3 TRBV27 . CASSPGVRTSGNTIYF
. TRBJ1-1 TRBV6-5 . CASSYSPRQNTEAFF
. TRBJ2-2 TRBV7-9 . CASSSRPGELFF
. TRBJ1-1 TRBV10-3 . CAISESNTEAFF
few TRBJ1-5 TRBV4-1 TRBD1 CASSQVEGAWNQPQHF
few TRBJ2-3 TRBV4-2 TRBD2 CASSSPSSGGPDTQYF
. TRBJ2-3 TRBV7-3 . CASSATGTDTQYF
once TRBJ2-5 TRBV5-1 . CASSLSTGPQETQYF
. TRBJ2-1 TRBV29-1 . CSVWDIGASNEQFF
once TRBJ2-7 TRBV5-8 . CASSLAQGSYEQYF
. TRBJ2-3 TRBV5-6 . CASSLTGSDTQYF
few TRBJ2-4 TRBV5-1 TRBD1 CASSWDRNIQYF
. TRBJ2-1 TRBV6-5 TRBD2 CASSYSLAGGNEQFF
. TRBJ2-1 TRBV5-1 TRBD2 CASSRGDEQFF
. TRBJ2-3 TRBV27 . CASSLGSPGLTPDTQYF
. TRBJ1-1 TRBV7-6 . CASSFAGKNTEAFF
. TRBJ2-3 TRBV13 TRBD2 CASSLASGGAKDTQYF
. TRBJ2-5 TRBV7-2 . CASSLGTPETQYF
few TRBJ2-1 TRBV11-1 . CASSIIGGGREQFF
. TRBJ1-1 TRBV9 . CASSPGTVEAFF
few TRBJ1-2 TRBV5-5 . CASSPGDRVYTF
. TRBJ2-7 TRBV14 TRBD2 CASSQEARLAGHYEQYF
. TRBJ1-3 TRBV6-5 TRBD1 CASSFRGPSGNTIYF
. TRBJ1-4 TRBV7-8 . CASSLDGRATNEKLFF
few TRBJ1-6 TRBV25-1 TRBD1 CASSWDRDNSPLHF
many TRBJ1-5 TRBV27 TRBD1 CASSSRSGGGIQPQHF
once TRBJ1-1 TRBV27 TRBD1 CASSLAGQGEAFF
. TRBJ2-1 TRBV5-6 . CASSWGFPNEQFF
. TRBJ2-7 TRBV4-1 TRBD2 CASSPSGGSNDEQYF
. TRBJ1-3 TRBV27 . CASRLTGTAGNTIYF
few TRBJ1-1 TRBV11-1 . CASSQDIAGMNTEAFF
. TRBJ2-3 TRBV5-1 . CASSLVSGYTDTQYF
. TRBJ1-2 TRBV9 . CASSLNRDNLFNYGYTF
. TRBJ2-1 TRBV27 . CASSPLTDPEQFF